These 3 T cell receptor beta chains share one sample of origin, sequenced in a study of Tregs in tolerant kidney transplant recipients. Generated by immunoSEQ multiplex PCR, the TCRdb table keeps only in-frame clones and is missing some. The sample contains tens of thousands of clones, less than 90% of which appear only once. The source material was CD4+ T cells from blood. These receptors all stem from a human donor in good health.

The chain couples TRBV4-1 to TRBJ2-5; 7 bases map to TRBD2. Germline trimming cut 4 bases from V and 4 bases from J; bases unmatched to any gene: 12. Germline CDR1 is MGHRA and CDR2 is YSYEKL. This CDR3 is built from 16 residues. CDR3: CASSLSRDYVGETQYF. CDR3 coding DNA: TGCGCCAGCAGCCTATCCCGGGACTACGTTGGAGAGACCCAGTACTTC.

The chain uses TRBV2 and TRBJ2-5; 9 bases line up with TRBD2. This CDR3 is built from 13 residues. V shed 8 bases and J 5 bases; nucleotides not matched to a gene: 6. CDR1 and CDR2 (germline): SNHLY, FYNNEI. DNA of the CDR3: TGTGCCAGCTTGCAGGCGGGGGGGGAGACCCAGTACTTC. Amino acid sequence: CASLQAGGETQYF.

This rearrangement joins TRBV5-1 to TRBJ1-5, with 7 bases fitting TRBD1. V trimming: 4 bases; J trimming: 4 bases; junction bases outside the gene matches: 5. Germline loops: CDR1 SGHRS, CDR2 YFSETQ. There are 14 residues in the CDR3. The CDR3 region has the DNA TGCGCCAGCAGCGAAGGGACAGCTAATCAGCCCCAGCATTTT. Protein sequence: CASSEGTANQPQHF. The complete variable domain, with remaining parts taken from reference TRBV5-1 and TRBJ1-5, reads KAGVTQTPRYLIKTRGQQVTLSCSPISGHRSVSWYQQTPGQGLQFLFEYFSETQRNKGNFPGRFSGRQFSNSRSEMNVSTLELGDSALYLCASSEGTANQPQHFGDGTRLSIL.